This entry features one TCR beta chain sequence. The antigen is unknown. Since no conserved phenylalanine or tryptophan closes the CDR3, a read error is the likely cause. These data come from a study of naive and memory T cell subsets. The study, taken as a whole, reports: Naive repertoires, especially CD8, held a few larger clonotypes, possibly memory cells re-expressing CD45RA.

Both TRBC1 and TRBC2 were covered by a beta constant-region primer of two equimolar oligonucleotides. The ligated cDNA underwent four PCR rounds using SP2 and nested alpha and beta constant-region primers. TCRdb itself ran the UMI-ligation and nested PCR reads through MiXCR, one entry per CDR3 protein. The table has approximately 150,000 distinct CDR3 sequences, approximately 20% seen once. Germline CDR1 SEHNR, CDR2 FQNEAQ (reference sequence). V was clipped by 5 bases and J by 11 bases, with 18 bases between them. This CDR3 has 14 amino acids. The sequence came from a human donor in good health. Sequenced material: naive CD8+ T cells from blood. The genes are TRBV7-9 and TRBJ1-4; the D is unclear. The CDR3 nucleotides are TGTGCCAGCAGCAAGACAAGCTCCGGTGAGAAACTGTTTTCT. It is translated as CASSKTSSGEKLFS.